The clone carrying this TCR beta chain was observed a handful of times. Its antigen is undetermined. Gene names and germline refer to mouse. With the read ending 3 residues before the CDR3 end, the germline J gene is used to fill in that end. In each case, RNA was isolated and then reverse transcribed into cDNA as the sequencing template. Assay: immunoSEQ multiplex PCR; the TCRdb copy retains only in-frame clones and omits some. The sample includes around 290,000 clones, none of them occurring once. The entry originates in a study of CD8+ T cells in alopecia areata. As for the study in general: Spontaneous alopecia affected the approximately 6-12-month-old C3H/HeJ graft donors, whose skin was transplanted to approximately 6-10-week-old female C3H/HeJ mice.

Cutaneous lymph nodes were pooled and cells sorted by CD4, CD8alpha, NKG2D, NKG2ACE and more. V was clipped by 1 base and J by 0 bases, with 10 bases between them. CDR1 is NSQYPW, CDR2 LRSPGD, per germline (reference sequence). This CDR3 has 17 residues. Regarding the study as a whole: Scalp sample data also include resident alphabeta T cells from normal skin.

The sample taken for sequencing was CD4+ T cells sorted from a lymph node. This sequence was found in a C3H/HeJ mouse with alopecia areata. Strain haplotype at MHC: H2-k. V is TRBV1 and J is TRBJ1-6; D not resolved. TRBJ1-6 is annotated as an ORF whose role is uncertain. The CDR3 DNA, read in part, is TGCACCTGCAGTGCAGGAGTGGGGTTTTCCTATAATTCGCCC. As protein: CTCSAGVGFSYNSP. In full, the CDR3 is CTCSAGVGFSYNSPLYF.